This note documents a single T cell receptor (beta chain) sequence. The antigen is not known. Primers for the PCR totalled 60 Vbeta and 13 Jbeta. The repertoire was sequenced with immunoSEQ multiplex PCR; TCRdb's copy has only in-frame clones and lacks some. The sample holds approximately 100,000 clones, 85% seen once. The CDR3 is 15 amino acids. Germline V lookup: CDR1 MGHRA, CDR2 YSYEKL. V gave up 3 bases and J gave up 2 bases; unmatched junction bases: 4. This specimen comes from a study of cytomegalovirus exposure and HLA in healthy donors. Study-level findings and limits: What a later analysis reportedly showed was that an Asian-associated ancestry cluster had fewer N-insertions than the roughly 670-donor mean. Researchers left out some V segments, among them TRBV6-2 and TRBV6-3, as indistinguishable. Cytomegalovirus-associated status was assigned to more than 150 TCR beta chains.

This sequence joins TRBV4-1 and TRBJ2-7, with 10 bases matching TRBD2. This clonotype originated in a middle-aged man in good health and CMV-seropositive. Sample: PBMCs. The CDR3 coding sequence is TGCGCCAGCAGCCAGCGACTAGCGGGCCCCTACGAGCAGTACTTC. It codes for CASSQRLAGPYEQYF.